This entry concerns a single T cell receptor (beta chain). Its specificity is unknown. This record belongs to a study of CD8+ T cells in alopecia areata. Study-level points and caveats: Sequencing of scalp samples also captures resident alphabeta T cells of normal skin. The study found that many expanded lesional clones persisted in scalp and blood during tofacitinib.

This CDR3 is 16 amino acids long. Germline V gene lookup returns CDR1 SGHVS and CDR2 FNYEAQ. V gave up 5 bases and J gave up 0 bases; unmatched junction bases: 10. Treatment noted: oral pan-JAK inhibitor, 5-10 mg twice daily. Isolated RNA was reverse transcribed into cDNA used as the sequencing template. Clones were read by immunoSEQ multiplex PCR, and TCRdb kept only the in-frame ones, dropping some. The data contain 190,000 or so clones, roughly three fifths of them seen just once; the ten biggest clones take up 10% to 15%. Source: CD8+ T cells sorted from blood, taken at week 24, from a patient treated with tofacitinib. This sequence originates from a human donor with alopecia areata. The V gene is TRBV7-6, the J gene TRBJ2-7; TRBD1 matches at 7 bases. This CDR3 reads CASSAETGSASYEQYF. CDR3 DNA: TGTGCCAGCAGCGCAGAGACAGGGTCGGCCTCCTACGAGCAGTACTTC.